This TCR beta chain was identified in a study of T cell responses to AZD1222 COVID-19 vaccine. To note about this clone: The antigen remains undetermined.

Regarding the study as a whole: The study reported that nearly half of spike-specific TCRs target unmutated variant regions.

Some clones are missing from TCRdb's copy, which holds only in-frame ones; the method was immunoSEQ multiplex PCR. The sample comprises 95,000 to 150,000 clones, about nine tenths of which are singletons, and approximately 7.5% rests with the top ten. The CDR3 loop spans 16 amino acids. Germline assignment: CDR1 MDHEN and CDR2 SYDVKM. The ends were cut back, 0 bases at V and 6 bases at J, with 14 bases in the middle. V usage is TRBV28 and J usage is TRBJ1-4, with D perhaps matching TRBD1 (6 bases). The sequencing used peripheral blood, collected on day 0 of AZD1222 vaccination. This receptor was obtained from an adult in good health. CDR3 nucleotides: TGTGCCAGCAGTTTATGGGGGGGGCGGGACGATGAAAAACTGTTTTTT. This sequence encodes CASSLWGGRDDEKLFF.